The T cell receptor beta chain described here comes from a study of sequential checkpoint blockade in melanoma. Study-level background: Each arm's sequence ended with maintenance nivolumab.

As for treatment: randomized to nivolumab then ipilimumab (arm A) or the reverse (arm B). None of the patients previously received DNA-damaging chemotherapy. Assay: immunoSEQ multiplex PCR; the TCRdb copy retains only in-frame clones and omits some. Of roughly 28,000 clones listed, around 73% are singletons. Only a few counts were recorded for this clone. The CDR3 extends over 16 amino acids. J lost 2 bases, V lost 4 bases, and 9 bases had no gene match. Germline assignment: CDR1 MGHRA and CDR2 YSYEKL. Sample: CD8+ T cells sorted from blood (inferred from file names), taken from a patient given nivolumab and ipilimumab in sequence. This clonotype was sampled from a human donor with melanoma. This rearrangement joins TRBV4-1 to TRBJ2-7; 9 nucleotides align to TRBD1. The CDR3 spells CASSLNTGQGPYEQYF. In DNA form, the CDR3 reads TGCGCCAGCAGCCTTAATACGGGACAGGGACCCTACGAGCAGTACTTC.